This entry is about one TCR beta chain. Assay: immunoSEQ multiplex PCR; the TCRdb copy retains only in-frame clones and omits some. The sample shows about 78,000 clones, around nine tenths of them seen only once. These data come from a study of blood T cell repertoires in COVID-19. Trimming cost V 6 bases and J 5 bases, with 15 bases left between them. The CDR3 is made up of 14 amino acids. Germline-derived CDR1 and CDR2 are MNHNY and SVGAGI (reference sequence). The chain joins TRBV6-6 to TRBJ2-3; D is perhaps TRBD1 (7 bases). The clonotype originates from a man aged 45-60 years with active or convalescent COVID-19. The sample was peripheral blood. The CDR3 is CASREGQGVDTQYF. CDR3 in DNA: TGTGCCAGCAGGGAGGGGCAGGGGGTAGATACGCAGTATTTT.